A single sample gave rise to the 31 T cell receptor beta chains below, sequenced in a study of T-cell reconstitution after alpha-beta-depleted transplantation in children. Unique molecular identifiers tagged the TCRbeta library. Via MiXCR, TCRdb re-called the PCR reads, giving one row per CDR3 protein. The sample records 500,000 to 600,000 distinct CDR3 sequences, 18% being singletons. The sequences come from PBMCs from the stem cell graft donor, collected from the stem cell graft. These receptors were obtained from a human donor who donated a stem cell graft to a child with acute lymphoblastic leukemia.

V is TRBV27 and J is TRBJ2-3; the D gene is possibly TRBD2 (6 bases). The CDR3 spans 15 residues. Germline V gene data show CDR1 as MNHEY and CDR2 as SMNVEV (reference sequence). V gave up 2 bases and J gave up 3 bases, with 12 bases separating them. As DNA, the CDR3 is TGTGCCAGCAGTTTAGCACGGGGACTGACAGATACGCAGTATTTT. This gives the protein CASSLARGLTDTQYF.

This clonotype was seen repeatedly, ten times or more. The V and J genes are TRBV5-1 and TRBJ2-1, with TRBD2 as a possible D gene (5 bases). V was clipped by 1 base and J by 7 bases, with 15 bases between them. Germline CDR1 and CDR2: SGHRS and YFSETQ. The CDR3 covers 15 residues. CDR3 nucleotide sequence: TGCGCCAGCAGCTTGAGTGGGTCGGAGGCAAATGAGCAGTTCTTC. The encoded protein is CASSLSGSEANEQFF.

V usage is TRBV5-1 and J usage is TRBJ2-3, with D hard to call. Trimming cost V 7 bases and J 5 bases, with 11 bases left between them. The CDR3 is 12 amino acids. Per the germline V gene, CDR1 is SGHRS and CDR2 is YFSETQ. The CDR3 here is CASLRQEDTQYF. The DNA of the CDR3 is TGCGCCAGCCTCCGACAAGAAGATACGCAGTATTTT.

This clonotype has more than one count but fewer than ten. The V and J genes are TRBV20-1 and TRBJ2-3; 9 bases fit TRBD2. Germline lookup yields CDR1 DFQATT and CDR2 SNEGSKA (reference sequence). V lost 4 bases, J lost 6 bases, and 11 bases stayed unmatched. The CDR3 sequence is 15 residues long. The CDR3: CSANPGREGPDTQYF. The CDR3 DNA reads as TGCAGTGCTAACCCCGGGCGGGAGGGCCCGGATACGCAGTATTTT.

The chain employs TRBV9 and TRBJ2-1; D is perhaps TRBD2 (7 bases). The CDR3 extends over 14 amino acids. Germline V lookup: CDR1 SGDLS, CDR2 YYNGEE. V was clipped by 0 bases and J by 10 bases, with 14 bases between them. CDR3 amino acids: CASSVGGGASEQFF. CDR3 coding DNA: TGTGCCAGCAGCGTAGGAGGGGGGGCTAGCGAGCAGTTCTTC.

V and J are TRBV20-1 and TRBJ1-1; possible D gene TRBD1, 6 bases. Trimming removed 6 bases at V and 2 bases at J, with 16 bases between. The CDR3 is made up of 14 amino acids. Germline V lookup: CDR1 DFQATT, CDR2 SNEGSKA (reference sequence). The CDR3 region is CSALDSRANTEAFF. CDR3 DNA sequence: TGCAGTGCCCTGGACAGTAGAGCTAACACTGAAGCTTTCTTT.

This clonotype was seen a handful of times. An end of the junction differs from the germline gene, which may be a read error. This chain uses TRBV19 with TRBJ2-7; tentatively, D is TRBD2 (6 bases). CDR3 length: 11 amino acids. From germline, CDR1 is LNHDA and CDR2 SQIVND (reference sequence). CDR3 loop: CASIVRGLCDF. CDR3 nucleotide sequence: TGTGCCAGTATTGTGCGGGGACTGTGTGACTTC.

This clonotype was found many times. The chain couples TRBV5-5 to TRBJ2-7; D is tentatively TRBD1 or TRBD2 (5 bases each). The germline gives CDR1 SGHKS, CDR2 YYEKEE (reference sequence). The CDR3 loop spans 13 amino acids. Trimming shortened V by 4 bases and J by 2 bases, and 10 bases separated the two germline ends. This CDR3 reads CASSTMGAYEQYF. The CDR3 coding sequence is TGTGCCAGCAGCACGATGGGGGCCTACGAGCAGTACTTC.

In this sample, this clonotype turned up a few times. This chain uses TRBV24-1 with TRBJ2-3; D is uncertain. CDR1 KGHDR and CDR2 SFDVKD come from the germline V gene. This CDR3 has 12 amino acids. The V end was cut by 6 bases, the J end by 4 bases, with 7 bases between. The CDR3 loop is CATSRRSDTQYF. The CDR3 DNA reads TGTGCCACCAGTAGACGGTCAGATACGCAGTATTTT.

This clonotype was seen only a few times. CDR3 amino acids: CASSSRETGGREQYF. Here the CDR3 DNA reads TGTGCCAGCAGTTCCAGAGAGACAGGGGGCCGCGAGCAGTACTTC. The rearrangement joins TRBV27 to TRBJ2-7, with 10 bases identical to TRBD1. This CDR3 is 15 amino acids long. Germline V gene lookup returns CDR1 MNHEY and CDR2 SMNVEV (reference sequence). The V segment lost 4 bases and the J segment 6 bases; nucleotides outside the gene matches: 9.

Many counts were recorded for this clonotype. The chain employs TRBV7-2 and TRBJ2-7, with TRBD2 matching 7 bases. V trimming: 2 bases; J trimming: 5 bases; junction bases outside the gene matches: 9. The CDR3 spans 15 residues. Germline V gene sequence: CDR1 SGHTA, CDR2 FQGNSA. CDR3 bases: TGTGCCAGCAGCTTAACGGGAGGTACGAGAAACGAGCAGTACTTC. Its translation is CASSLTGGTRNEQYF.

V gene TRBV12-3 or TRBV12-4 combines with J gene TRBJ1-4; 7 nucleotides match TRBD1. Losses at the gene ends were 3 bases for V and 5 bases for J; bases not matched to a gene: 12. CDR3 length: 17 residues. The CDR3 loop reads CASSFFGRQGRNEKLFF. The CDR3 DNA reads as TGTGCCAGCAGTTTTTTCGGACGACAGGGACGGAATGAAAAACTGTTTTTT.

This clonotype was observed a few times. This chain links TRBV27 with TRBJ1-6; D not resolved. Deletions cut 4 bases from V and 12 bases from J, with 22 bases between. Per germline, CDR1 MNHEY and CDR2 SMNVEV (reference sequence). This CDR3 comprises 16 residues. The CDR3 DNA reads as TGTGCCAGCAGTTCCCTCGAGGGCGGCAGGCCCTTACCCCTCCACTTT. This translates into CASSSLEGGRPLPLHF.

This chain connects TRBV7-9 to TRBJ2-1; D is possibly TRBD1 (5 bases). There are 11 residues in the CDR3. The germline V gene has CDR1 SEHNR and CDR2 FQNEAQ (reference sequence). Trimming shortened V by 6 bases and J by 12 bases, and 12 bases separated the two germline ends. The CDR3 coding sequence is TGTGCCAGCAGTCTTACAAGGGGGCAGTTCTTC. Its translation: CASSLTRGQFF.

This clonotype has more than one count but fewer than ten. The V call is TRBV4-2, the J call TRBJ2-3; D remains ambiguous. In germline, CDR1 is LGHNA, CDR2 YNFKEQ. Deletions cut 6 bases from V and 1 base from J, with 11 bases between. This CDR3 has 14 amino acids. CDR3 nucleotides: TGTGCCAGCAGAGACCGCGCCGGCACAGATACGCAGTATTTT. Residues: CASRDRAGTDTQYF.

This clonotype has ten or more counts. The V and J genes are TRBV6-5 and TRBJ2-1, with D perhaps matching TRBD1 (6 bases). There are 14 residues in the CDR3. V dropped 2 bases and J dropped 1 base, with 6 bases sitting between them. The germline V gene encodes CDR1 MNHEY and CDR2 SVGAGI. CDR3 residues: CASSYQGSYNEQFF. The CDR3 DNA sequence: TGTGCCAGCAGTTACCAGGGGTCCTACAATGAGCAGTTCTTC.

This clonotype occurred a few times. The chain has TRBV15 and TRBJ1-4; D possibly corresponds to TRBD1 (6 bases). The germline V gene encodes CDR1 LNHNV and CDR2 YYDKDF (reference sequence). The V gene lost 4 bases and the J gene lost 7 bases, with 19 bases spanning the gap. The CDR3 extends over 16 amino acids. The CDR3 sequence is CATSTTSGVGGEKLFF. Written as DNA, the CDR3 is TGTGCCACCAGCACCACCTCAGGGGTCGGGGGTGAAAAACTGTTTTTT.

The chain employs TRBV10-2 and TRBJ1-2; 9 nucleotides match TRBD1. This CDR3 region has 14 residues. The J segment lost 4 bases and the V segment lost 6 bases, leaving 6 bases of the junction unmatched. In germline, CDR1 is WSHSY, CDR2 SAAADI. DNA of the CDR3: TGCGCCAGCAGGCTGACAGGGGGGGTCTATGGCTACACCTTC. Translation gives CASRLTGGVYGYTF.

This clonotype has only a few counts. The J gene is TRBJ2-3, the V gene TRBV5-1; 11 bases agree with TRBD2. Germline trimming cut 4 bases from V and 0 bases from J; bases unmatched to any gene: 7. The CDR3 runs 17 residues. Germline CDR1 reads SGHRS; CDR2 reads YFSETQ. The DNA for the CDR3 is TGCGCCAGCAGCGACCCCATAGCGGGAGGGAGCACAGATACGCAGTATTTT. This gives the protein CASSDPIAGGSTDTQYF.

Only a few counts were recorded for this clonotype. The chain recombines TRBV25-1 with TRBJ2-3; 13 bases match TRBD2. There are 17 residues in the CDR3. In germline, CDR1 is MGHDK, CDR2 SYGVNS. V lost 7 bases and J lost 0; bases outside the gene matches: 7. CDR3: CASNERTSGSSTDTQYF. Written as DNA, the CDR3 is TGTGCCAGCAACGAGAGGACTAGCGGGAGTAGCACAGATACGCAGTATTTT.

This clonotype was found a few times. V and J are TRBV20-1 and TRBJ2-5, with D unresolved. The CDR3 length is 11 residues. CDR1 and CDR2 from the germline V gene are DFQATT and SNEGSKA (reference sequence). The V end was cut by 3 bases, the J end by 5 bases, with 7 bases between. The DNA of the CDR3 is TGCAGTGCTAGGGTAGACGAGACCCAGTACTTC. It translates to CSARVDETQYF.

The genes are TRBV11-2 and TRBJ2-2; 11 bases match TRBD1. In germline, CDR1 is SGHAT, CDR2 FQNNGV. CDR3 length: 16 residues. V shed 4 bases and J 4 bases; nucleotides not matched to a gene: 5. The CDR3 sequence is CASSSYGTGGTGELFF. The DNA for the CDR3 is TGTGCCAGCAGCTCATACGGGACAGGGGGCACCGGGGAGCTGTTTTTT.

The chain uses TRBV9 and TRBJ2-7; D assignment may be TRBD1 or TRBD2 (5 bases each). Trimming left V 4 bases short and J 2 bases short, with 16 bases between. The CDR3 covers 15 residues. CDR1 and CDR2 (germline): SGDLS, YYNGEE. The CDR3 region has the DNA TGTGCCAGCAGCCCCCGGGACGGATACACCTACGAGCAGTACTTC. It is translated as CASSPRDGYTYEQYF.

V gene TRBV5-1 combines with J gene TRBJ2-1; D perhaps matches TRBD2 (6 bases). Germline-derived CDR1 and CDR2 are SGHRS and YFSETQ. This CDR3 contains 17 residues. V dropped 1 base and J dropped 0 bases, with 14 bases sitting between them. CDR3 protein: CASSLRLVGSSYNEQFF. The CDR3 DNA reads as TGCGCCAGCAGCTTGCGACTAGTGGGGAGCTCCTACAATGAGCAGTTCTTC.

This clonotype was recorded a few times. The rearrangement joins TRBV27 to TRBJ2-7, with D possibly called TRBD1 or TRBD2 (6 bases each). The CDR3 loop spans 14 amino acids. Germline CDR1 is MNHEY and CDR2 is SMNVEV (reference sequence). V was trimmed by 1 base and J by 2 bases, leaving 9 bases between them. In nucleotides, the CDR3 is TGTGCCAGCAGTTTATTAGGGGGGACCTACGAGCAGTACTTC. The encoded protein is CASSLLGGTYEQYF.

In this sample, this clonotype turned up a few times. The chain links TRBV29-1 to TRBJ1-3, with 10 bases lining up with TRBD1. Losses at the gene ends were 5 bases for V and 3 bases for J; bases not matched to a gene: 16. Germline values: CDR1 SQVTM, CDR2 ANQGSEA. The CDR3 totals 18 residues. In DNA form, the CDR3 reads TGCAGCGTTCAAGCCCCGGGGACAGGGGTTTCTCTTGGAAACACCATATATTTT. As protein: CSVQAPGTGVSLGNTIYF.

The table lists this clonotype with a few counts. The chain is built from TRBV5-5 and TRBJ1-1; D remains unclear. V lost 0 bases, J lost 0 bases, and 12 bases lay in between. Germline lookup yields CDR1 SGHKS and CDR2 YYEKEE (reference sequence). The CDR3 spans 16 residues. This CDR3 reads CASSLVHTAMNTEAFF. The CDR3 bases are TGTGCCAGCAGCTTGGTTCATACGGCCATGAACACTGAAGCTTTCTTT.

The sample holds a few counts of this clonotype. DNA for the CDR3: TGTGCCACCAGTCCGCGGACAGGGGGGAACACTGAAGCTTTCTTT. This gives the protein CATSPRTGGNTEAFF. This chain links TRBV15 with TRBJ1-1; TRBD1 matches 10 bases. V lost 6 bases, J lost 1 base, and 5 bases stayed unmatched. There are 15 residues in the CDR3. The V gene's germline CDR1 is LNHNV and CDR2 YYDKDF (reference sequence).

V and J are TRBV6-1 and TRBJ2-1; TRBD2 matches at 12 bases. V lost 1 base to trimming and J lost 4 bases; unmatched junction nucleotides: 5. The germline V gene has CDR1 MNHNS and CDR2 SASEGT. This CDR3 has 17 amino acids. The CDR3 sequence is CASSEVPSGREYNEQFF. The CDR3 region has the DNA TGTGCCAGCAGTGAAGTACCTAGCGGGAGGGAATACAATGAGCAGTTCTTC.

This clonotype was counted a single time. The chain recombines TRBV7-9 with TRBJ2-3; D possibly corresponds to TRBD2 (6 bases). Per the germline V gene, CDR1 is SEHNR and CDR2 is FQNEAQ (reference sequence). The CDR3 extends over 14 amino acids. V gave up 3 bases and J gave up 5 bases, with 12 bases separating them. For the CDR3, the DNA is TGTGCCAGCAGCTTTGGCGGGAAGGGAGATACGCAGTATTTT. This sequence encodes CASSFGGKGDTQYF.

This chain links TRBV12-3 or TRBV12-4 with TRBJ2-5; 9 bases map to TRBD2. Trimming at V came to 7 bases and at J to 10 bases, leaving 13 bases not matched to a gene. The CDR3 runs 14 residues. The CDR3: CASKGAGGPSDQYF. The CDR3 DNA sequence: TGTGCCAGCAAGGGGGCGGGAGGGCCCTCGGACCAGTACTTC.